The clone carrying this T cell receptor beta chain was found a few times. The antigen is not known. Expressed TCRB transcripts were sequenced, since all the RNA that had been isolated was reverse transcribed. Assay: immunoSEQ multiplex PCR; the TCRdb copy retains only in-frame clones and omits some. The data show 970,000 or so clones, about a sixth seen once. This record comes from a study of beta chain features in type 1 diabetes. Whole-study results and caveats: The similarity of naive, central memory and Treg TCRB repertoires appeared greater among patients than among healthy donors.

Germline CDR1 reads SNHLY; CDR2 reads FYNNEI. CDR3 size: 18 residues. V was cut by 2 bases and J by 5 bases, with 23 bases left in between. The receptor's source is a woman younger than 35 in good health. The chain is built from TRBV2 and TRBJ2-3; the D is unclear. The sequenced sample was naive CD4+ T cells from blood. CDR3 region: CASSETSRVARREDTQYF. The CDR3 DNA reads TGTGCCAGCAGTGAAACATCTCGGGTCGCACGTCGCGAAGATACGCAGTATTTT.